This TCR beta chain comes out of a study of CD8+ T cells in alopecia areata. Trimming took 2 bases from V and 6 from J, leaving 4 bases between them. This CDR3 region has 11 residues. Per germline, CDR1 GTSNPN and CDR2 SVGIG (reference sequence). Sequencing templates came from extracted RNA that was reverse transcribed into cDNA. The table came from immunoSEQ multiplex PCR; TCRdb's copy has only in-frame clones and leaves some out. The sample gives some 150,000 clones, around 87% of which show up once; approximately 13% is in the top ten. Study-level results: While tofacitinib was given, many expanded lesional clones persisted in scalp and blood. Given one nonresponder, whether baseline CD8+ expansion relates to response remains uncertain.

For this clone: Its antigen is undetermined.

The treatment here: oral pan-JAK inhibitor, 5-10 mg twice daily. The sequences come from CD8+ T cells sorted from blood, collected at week 4, from a patient treated with tofacitinib. V gene TRBV30 combines with J gene TRBJ2-2, with no clear D. The origin of this receptor is a human donor with alopecia areata. In nucleotides, the CDR3 is TGTGCCTGGAGTCCCTCCGGGGAGCTGTTTTTT. Its protein is CAWSPSGELFF. Using reference TRBV30 and TRBJ2-2 for the parts outside the CDR3, the full variable domain is SQTIHQWPATLVQPVGSPLSLECTVEGTSNPNLYWYRQAAGRGLQLLFYSVGIGQISSEVPQNLSASRPQDRQFILSSKKLLLSDSGFYLCAWSPSGELFFGEGSRLTVL.